A single sample gave rise to the 2 T cell receptor beta chains below, sequenced in a study of blood T cell repertoires in COVID-19. Some clones are missing from TCRdb's copy, which holds only in-frame ones; the method was immunoSEQ multiplex PCR. In the table there are 200,000 or so clones, over 75% of which are singletons. The sequencing sample was made of peripheral blood. These receptors were taken from a man older than 75 with acute or convalescent COVID-19.

This clone has just one count. The chain carries TRBV6-5 and TRBJ1-1; TRBD1 matches at 9 bases. With V trimmed by 0 bases and J by 5 bases, 4 bases remained unmatched. This CDR3 is 15 amino acids long. CDR1 MNHEY and CDR2 SVGAGI come from the germline V gene. The CDR3 sequence is CASSYSGQGQTEAFF. In nucleotides, the CDR3 is TGTGCCAGCAGTTACTCAGGACAGGGGCAGACTGAAGCTTTCTTT.

V gene TRBV6-2 or TRBV6-3 combines with J gene TRBJ2-1; the D gene is possibly TRBD2 (6 bases). Trimming removed 6 bases from V and 15 bases from J, with 18 bases in between. Germline V gives CDR1 MNHEY, CDR2 SVGEGT. The CDR3 sequence is 12 residues long. The CDR3, as DNA: TGTGCCAGCAGCTCCCCCGGGACTTCGCCGTTCTTC. It yields the protein CASSSPGTSPFF.